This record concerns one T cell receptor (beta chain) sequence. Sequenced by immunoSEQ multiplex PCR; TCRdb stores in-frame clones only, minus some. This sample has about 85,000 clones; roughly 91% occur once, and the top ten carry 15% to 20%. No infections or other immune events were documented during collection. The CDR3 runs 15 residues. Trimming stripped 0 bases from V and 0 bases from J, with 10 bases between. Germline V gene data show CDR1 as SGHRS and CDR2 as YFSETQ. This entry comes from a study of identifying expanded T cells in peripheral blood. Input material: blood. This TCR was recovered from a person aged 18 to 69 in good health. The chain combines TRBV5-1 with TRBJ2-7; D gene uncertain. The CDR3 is CASSLGMSSSYEQYF. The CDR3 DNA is TGCGCCAGCAGCTTGGGGATGAGTAGCTCCTACGAGCAGTACTTC.